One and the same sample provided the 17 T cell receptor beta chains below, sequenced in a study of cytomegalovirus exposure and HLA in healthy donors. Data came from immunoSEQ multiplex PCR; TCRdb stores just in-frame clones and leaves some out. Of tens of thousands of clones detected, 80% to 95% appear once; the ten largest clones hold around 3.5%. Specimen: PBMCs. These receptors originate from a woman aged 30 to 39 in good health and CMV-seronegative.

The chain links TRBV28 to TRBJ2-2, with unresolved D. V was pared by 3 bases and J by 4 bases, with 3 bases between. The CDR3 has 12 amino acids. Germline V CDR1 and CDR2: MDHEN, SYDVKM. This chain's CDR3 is CASSFLTGELFF. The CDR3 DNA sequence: TGTGCCAGCAGTTTTCTCACCGGGGAGCTGTTTTTT.

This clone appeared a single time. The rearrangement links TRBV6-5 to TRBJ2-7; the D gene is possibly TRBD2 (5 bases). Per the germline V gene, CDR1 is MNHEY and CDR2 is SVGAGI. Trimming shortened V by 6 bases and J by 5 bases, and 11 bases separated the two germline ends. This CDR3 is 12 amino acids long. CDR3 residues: CASSPGLNEQYF. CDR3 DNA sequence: TGTGCCAGCAGCCCCGGACTCAACGAGCAGTACTTC.

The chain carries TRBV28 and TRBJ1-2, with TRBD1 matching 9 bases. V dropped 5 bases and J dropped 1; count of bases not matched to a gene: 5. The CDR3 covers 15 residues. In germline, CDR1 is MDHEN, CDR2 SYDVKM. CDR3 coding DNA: TGTGCCAGCAGTCTCGGACAGGGGAATAACTATGGCTACACCTTC. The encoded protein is CASSLGQGNNYGYTF.

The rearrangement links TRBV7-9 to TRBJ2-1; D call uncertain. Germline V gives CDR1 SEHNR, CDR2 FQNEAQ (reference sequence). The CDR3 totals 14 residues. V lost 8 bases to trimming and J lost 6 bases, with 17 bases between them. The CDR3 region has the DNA TGTGCCAGCGGCCTCTCCGTTTACCTCAATGAGCAGTTCTTC. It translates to CASGLSVYLNEQFF.

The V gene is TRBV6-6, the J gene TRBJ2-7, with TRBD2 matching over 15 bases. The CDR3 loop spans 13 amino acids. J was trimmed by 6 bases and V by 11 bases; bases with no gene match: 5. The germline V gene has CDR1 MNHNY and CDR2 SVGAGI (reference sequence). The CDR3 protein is CAAWTSGRGEQYF. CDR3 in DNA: TGTGCCGCCTGGACTAGCGGGAGGGGCGAGCAGTACTTC.

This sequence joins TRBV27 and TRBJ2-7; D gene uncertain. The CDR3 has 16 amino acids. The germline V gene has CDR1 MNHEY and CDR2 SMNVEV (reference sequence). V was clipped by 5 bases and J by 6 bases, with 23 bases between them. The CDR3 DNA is TGTGCCAGCAGTCCCCCGGGTTCTAGGATCCTTGGCGAGCAGTACTTC. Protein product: CASSPPGSRILGEQYF.

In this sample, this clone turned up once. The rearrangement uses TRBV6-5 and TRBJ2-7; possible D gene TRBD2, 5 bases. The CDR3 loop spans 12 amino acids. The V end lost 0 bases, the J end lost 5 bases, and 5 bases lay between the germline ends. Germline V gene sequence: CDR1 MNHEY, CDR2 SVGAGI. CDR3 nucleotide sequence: TGTGCCAGCAGTTACTCCGGGGACGAGCAGTACTTC. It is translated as CASSYSGDEQYF.

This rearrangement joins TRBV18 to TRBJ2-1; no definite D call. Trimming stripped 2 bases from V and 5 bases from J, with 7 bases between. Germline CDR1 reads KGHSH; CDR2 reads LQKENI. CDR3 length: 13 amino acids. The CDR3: CASSPTVNNEQFF. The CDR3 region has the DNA TGTGCCAGCTCACCAACAGTAAACAATGAGCAGTTCTTC.

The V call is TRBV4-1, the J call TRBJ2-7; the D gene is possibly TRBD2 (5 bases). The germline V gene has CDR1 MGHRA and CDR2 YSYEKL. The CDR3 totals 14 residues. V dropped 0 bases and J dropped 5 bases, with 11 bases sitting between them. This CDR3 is CASSQDRRGHEQYF. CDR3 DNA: TGCGCCAGCAGCCAAGATCGGAGAGGGCACGAGCAGTACTTC.

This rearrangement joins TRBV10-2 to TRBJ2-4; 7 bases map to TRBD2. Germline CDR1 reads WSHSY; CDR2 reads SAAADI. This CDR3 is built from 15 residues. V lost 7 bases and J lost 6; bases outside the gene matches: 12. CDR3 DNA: TGCGCCAGCACCGAGGGGAGGGAGGGACGAAACATTCAGTACTTC. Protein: CASTEGREGRNIQYF.

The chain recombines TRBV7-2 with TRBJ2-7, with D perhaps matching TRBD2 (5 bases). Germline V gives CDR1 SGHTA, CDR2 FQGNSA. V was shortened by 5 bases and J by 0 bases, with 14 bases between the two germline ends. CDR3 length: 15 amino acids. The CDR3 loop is CASSRPGISSYEQYF. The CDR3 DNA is TGTGCCAGCAGCCGACCCGGGATCAGCTCCTACGAGCAGTACTTC.

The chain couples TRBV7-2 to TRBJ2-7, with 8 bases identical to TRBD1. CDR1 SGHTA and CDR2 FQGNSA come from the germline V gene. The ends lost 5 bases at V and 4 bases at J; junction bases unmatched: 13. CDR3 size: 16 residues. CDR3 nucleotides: TGTGCCAGCAGCCCACGGGTGACAGGGGCAAAGTACGAGCAGTACTTC. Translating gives CASSPRVTGAKYEQYF.

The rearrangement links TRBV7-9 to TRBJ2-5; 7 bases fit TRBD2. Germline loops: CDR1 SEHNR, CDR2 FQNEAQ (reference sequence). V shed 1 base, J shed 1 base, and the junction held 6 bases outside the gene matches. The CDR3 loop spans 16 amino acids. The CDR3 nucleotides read TGTGCCAGCAGCTTAGGAGCTAGCGGATTCCAAGAGACCCAGTACTTC. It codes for CASSLGASGFQETQYF.

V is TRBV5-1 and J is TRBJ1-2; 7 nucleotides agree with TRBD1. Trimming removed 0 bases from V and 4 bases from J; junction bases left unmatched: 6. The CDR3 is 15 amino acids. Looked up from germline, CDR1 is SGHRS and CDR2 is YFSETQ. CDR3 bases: TGCGCCAGCAGCTTGGAGACAGGGCCCCTCTATGGCTACACCTTC. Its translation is CASSLETGPLYGYTF.

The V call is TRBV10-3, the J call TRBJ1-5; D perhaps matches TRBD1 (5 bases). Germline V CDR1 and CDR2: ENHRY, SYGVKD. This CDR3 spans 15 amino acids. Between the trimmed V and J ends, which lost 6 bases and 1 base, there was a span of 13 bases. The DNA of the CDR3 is TGTGCCATCAGCCCCGCGGGGGGGAGCAATCAGCCCCAGCATTTT. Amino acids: CAISPAGGSNQPQHF.

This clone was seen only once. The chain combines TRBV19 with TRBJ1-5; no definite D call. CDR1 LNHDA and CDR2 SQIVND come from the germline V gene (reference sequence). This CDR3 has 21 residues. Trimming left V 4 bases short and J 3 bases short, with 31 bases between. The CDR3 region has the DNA TGTGCCAGTAGTAAGAAAAACCGGGTTGGGAGACCAGCTATCGACAATCAGCCCCAGCATTTT. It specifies CASSKKNRVGRPAIDNQPQHF.

The CDR3: CASSSPIGTGIQGYTF. DNA of the CDR3: TGTGCCAGCAGTTCCCCCATAGGGACAGGGATACAGGGCTACACCTTC. The chain is built from TRBV6-5 and TRBJ1-2, with 9 bases fitting TRBD1. Trimming took 4 bases from V and 8 from J; bases not matched to a gene: 14. The CDR3 spans 16 residues. Germline V gene sequence: CDR1 MNHEY, CDR2 SVGAGI.